This T cell receptor beta chain derives from a study of OX40 agonist ivuxolimab in advanced cancers. Looking at the study overall: Ivuxolimab is an agonistic anti-OX40 (CD134) antibody, and patients were treated with it. Patients undergoing dose escalation presented with hepatocellular carcinoma, melanoma, renal cell or head and neck cancer.

Germline V gene lookup returns CDR1 SEHNR and CDR2 FQNEAQ (reference sequence). V lost 1 base to trimming and J lost 5 bases, with 12 bases between them. The CDR3 loop spans 14 amino acids. The method was immunoSEQ multiplex PCR; TCRdb's version includes in-frame clones alone and lacks a portion of them. Of more than 100,000 clones listed, 75% to 95% are singletons. This TCR came from an adult with an advanced solid tumor such as melanoma, head and neck, liver or kidney cancer. This specimen was CD4+ or CD8+ T cells sorted from blood, taken in a trial of the OX40 agonist ivuxolimab. The chain recombines TRBV7-9 with TRBJ2-7; TRBD1 is a possible D gene (5 bases). In DNA form, the CDR3 reads TGTGCCAGCAGCTTAGAGGGCAGGGTCCACGAGCAGTACTTC. It yields the protein CASSLEGRVHEQYF.